Each of the 23 T cell receptor beta chains below was sequenced from the same sample in a study of blood T cells in healthy people across ages. Sample-barcoded 5' priming and a J-beta primer mix drove a second PCR of 7 to 11 cycles. Each CDR3 protein is one row after TCRdb ran MiXCR on the 5' RACE reads. The table has about 1.5 million distinct CDR3 sequences, approximately 43% seen once; the top ten hold just over 4%. The material sequenced was blood. The source is a woman between 18 and 29 years old in good health.

This clonotype has a handful of counts. This chain joins TRBV7-8 and TRBJ2-3; D ambiguous. The germline gives CDR1 SGHVS, CDR2 FQNEAQ. V was cut by 7 bases and J by 1 base, with 12 bases left in between. The CDR3 spans 14 residues. CDR3 loop: CASTESRGTDTQYF. The CDR3, as DNA: TGTGCCAGCACCGAATCTCGGGGCACAGATACGCAGTATTTT.

The chain links TRBV10-3 to TRBJ2-3, with D possibly matching TRBD1 (5 bases). In germline, CDR1 is ENHRY, CDR2 SYGVKD. Trimming left V 8 bases short and J 1 base short, with 16 bases between. The CDR3 sequence is 15 residues long. The DNA of the CDR3 is TGTGCCATCGCCTCTTTAGGGGTGGGCACAGATACGCAGTATTTT. Translating it yields CAIASLGVGTDTQYF.

This clonotype is a singleton in its sample. The germline gene is not matched at one end of the junction; a read error may be the cause. The V call is TRBV4-1, the J call TRBJ2-3; unclear D gene. The CDR3 spans 16 residues. Germline V lookup: CDR1 MGHRA, CDR2 YSYEKL. The CDR3 loop is CASGQWLARIGNTQYF. The CDR3 nucleotides read TGCGCCAGCGGCCAATGGTTGGCCAGGATTGGAAATACGCAGTATTTT.

This clonotype has just a few counts. This chain links TRBV27 with TRBJ1-2; the D is unclear. Germline V gene sequence: CDR1 MNHEY, CDR2 SMNVEV (reference sequence). Trimming took off 9 bases at V and 4 bases at J, with 15 bases between the two ends. CDR3 length: 13 residues. The CDR3, as DNA: TGTGCCAGTACTGGATACACGTCCTATGGCTACACCTTC. Translating gives CASTGYTSYGYTF.

This clonotype showed up just a few times. CDR3 sequence (DNA): TGTGCCAGCAGAACTAAGCGACAGGCAGTAGCCAAAAACATTCAGTACTTC. It codes for CASRTKRQAVAKNIQYF. This chain connects TRBV28 to TRBJ2-4; tentative D call: TRBD1 (6 bases). Germline CDR1 reads MDHEN; CDR2 reads SYDVKM. The CDR3 is 17 residues long. The V end lost 6 bases, the J end lost 0 bases, and 18 bases lay between the germline ends.

Many counts were recorded for this clonotype. In DNA, the CDR3 is TGTGCCAGCAGTTACACCGGAGCCTACTCCTACGAGCAGTACTTC. Translated: CASSYTGAYSYEQYF. The chain combines TRBV6-6 with TRBJ2-7; unclear D gene. This CDR3 is 15 amino acids long. V was cut by 2 bases and J by 0 bases, with 11 bases left in between. The germline V gene encodes CDR1 MNHNY and CDR2 SVGAGI (reference sequence).

The CDR3 here is CASSQGTGTSGANVLTF. The CDR3 nucleotides read TGCGCCAGCAGCCAGGGGACAGGTACCTCTGGGGCCAACGTCCTGACTTTC. V is TRBV4-1 and J is TRBJ2-6; TRBD1 matches at 8 bases. Per germline, CDR1 MGHRA and CDR2 YSYEKL. V gave up 3 bases and J gave up 0 bases; unmatched junction bases: 4. The CDR3 totals 17 residues.

The V gene is TRBV7-2, the J gene TRBJ1-2; D is unclear. V lost 5 bases and J 4 bases, leaving 17 bases between the germline ends. Germline V lookup: CDR1 SGHTA, CDR2 FQGNSA. This CDR3 spans 15 amino acids. CDR3 coding DNA: TGTGCCAGCAGCCTCGCGGGGTGGTGGGGCTATGGCTACACCTTC. As protein: CASSLAGWWGYGYTF.

There are a few counts of this clonotype. J is TRBJ1-2 and V is TRBV4-1, with unresolved D. The CDR3 extends over 14 amino acids. The germline V gene has CDR1 MGHRA and CDR2 YSYEKL. The V and J ends lost 4 bases and 4 bases respectively, with 13 bases between them. CDR3 amino acids: CASSRLVIGYGYTF. CDR3 DNA: TGCGCCAGCAGCCGCCTCGTCATAGGCTATGGCTACACCTTC.

The J gene is TRBJ2-7, the V gene TRBV29-1; possible D gene TRBD2, 5 bases. Germline CDR1 SQVTM, CDR2 ANQGSEA. This CDR3 contains 14 residues. Trimming removed 1 base at V and 0 bases at J, with 10 bases between. The CDR3 spells CSVEGVRDSYEQYF. Here the CDR3 DNA reads TGCAGCGTTGAAGGGGTGAGGGACTCCTACGAGCAGTACTTC.

This clonotype showed up just once. This chain uses TRBV20-1 with TRBJ1-2; 8 bases agree with TRBD1. CDR3 size: 14 residues. The V gene's germline CDR1 is DFQATT and CDR2 SNEGSKA (reference sequence). Trimming removed 3 bases from V and 4 bases from J; junction bases left unmatched: 7. The DNA for the CDR3 is TGCAGTGCTAGTGCAGGGGGCACCAGCTATGGCTACACCTTC. Its translation is CSASAGGTSYGYTF.

This clonotype was seen a few times. J is TRBJ2-3 and V is TRBV7-2; D possibly corresponds to TRBD1 (6 bases). The CDR3 is 14 amino acids. CDR1 and CDR2 (germline): SGHTA, FQGNSA. The V end lost 4 bases, the J end lost 3 bases, and 11 bases lay between the germline ends. The DNA for the CDR3 is TGTGCCAGCAGCTGGGACACAAGGACAGATACGCAGTATTTT. It translates to CASSWDTRTDTQYF. The full variable domain, with the rest looked up from reference TRBV7-2 and TRBJ2-3, is GAGVSQSPSNKVTEKGKDVELRCDPISGHTALYWYRQSLGQGLEFLIYFQGNSAPDKSGLPSDRFSAERTGGSVSTLTIQRTQQEDSAVYLCASSWDTRTDTQYFGPGTRLTVL.

This rearrangement joins TRBV6-6 to TRBJ1-1; D is uncertain. The V gene's germline CDR1 is MNHNY and CDR2 SVGAGI (reference sequence). This CDR3 contains 12 residues. V lost 0 bases and J 10 bases, leaving 9 bases between the germline ends. The CDR3 is CASSYSNVGAFF. The CDR3 bases are TGTGCCAGCAGTTACTCGAATGTCGGAGCTTTCTTT.

This clonotype has only a few counts. The chain employs TRBV20-1 and TRBJ2-7, with D unclear. The CDR3 sequence is 11 residues long. V was clipped by 5 bases and J by 3 bases, with 8 bases between them. CDR1 is DFQATT and CDR2 is SNEGSKA in the germline V gene (reference sequence). The CDR3 nucleotides read TGCAGTGCTCCAGACCACTACGAGCAGTACTTC. Its protein is CSAPDHYEQYF.

This chain connects TRBV6-5 to TRBJ2-7; D unresolved. The CDR3 runs to 17 residues. Deletions cut 0 bases from V and 2 bases from J, with 17 bases between. Germline CDR1 reads MNHEY; CDR2 reads SVGAGI. CDR3 nucleotide sequence: TGTGCCAGCAGTTACTCGAAACTCTCCGGTCAGGCCTACGAGCAGTACTTC. Protein product: CASSYSKLSGQAYEQYF.

This clonotype has a handful of counts. This chain connects TRBV3-1 to TRBJ1-1; the D is unclear. Trimming took 4 bases from V and 4 from J, leaving 13 bases between them. This CDR3 is 14 amino acids long. Germline-derived CDR1 and CDR2 are LGHDT and YNNKEL (reference sequence). The CDR3 protein is CASSRTVSATEAFF. The CDR3 nucleotides are TGTGCCAGCAGCCGTACGGTTTCGGCCACTGAAGCTTTCTTT.

This chain links TRBV6-5 with TRBJ1-2, with D possibly being TRBD1 (6 bases). This CDR3 is built from 14 residues. V lost 4 bases to trimming and J lost 2 bases, with 11 bases between them. Germline CDR1 and CDR2: MNHEY and SVGAGI. CDR3 in amino acids: CASSSHQGNYGYTF. The CDR3 DNA reads TGTGCCAGCAGTTCACACCAGGGGAACTATGGCTACACCTTC.

The rearrangement links TRBV7-9 to TRBJ2-2; weak D call: TRBD2 (6 bases). Germline V gene data show CDR1 as SEHNR and CDR2 as FQNEAQ (reference sequence). V was trimmed by 4 bases and J by 2 bases, leaving 14 bases between them. The CDR3 is made up of 16 amino acids. The CDR3 DNA reads as TGTGCCAGCAGCTCCCGGTCTAGCGCAAACACCGGGGAGCTGTTTTTT. It translates to CASSSRSSANTGELFF.

This rearrangement joins TRBV6-1 to TRBJ2-2; 9 positions match TRBD1. With V trimmed by 7 bases and J by 4 bases, 7 bases remained unmatched. Germline loops: CDR1 MNHNS, CDR2 SASEGT. CDR3 length: 15 residues. The DNA of the CDR3 is TGTGCCAGCACCCGACAGGGGGTGGTCACCGGGGAGCTGTTTTTT. Its translation: CASTRQGVVTGELFF.

J is TRBJ1-4 and V is TRBV3-1, with D hard to call. The V and J ends lost 3 bases and 0 bases respectively, with 8 bases between them. CDR1 and CDR2 from the germline V gene are LGHDT and YNNKEL (reference sequence). The CDR3 length is 15 residues. CDR3 DNA sequence: TGTGCCAGCAGCCATCTACAAGCAACTAATGAAAAACTGTTTTTT. It yields the protein CASSHLQATNEKLFF. Drawing the rest from reference TRBV3-1 and TRBJ1-4, the complete variable domain is DTAVSQTPKYLVTQMGNDKSIKCEQNLGHDTMYWYKQDSKKFLKIMFSYNNKELIINETVPNRFSPKSPDKAHLNLHINSLELGDSAVYFCASSHLQATNEKLFFGSGTQLSVL.

This clonotype was recorded many times. The chain has TRBV29-1 and TRBJ2-1; TRBD1 agrees at 7 bases. Per germline, CDR1 SQVTM and CDR2 ANQGSEA. The CDR3 sequence is 14 residues long. The CDR3 sequence is CSGARRGTYNEQFF. CDR3 sequence (DNA): TGCAGTGGGGCTCGCAGGGGGACCTACAATGAGCAGTTCTTC.

The V call is TRBV3-1, the J call TRBJ1-1, with D possibly matching TRBD1 (5 bases). This CDR3 spans 13 amino acids. V was pared by 4 bases and J by 11 bases, with 17 bases between. CDR1 is LGHDT and CDR2 is YNNKEL in the germline V gene (reference sequence). CDR3 loop: CASSLNREGRAFF. The DNA of the CDR3 is TGTGCCAGCAGCCTAAACCGGGAGGGACGGGCTTTCTTT.

V and J are TRBV27 and TRBJ1-6; unclear D gene. Germline CDR1 and CDR2: MNHEY and SMNVEV (reference sequence). Trimming cost V 5 bases and J 8 bases, with 10 bases left between them. This CDR3 region has 13 residues. The CDR3 coding sequence is TGTGCCAGCAGTCCAACCGGCCATTCACCCCTCCACTTT. It encodes CASSPTGHSPLHF.